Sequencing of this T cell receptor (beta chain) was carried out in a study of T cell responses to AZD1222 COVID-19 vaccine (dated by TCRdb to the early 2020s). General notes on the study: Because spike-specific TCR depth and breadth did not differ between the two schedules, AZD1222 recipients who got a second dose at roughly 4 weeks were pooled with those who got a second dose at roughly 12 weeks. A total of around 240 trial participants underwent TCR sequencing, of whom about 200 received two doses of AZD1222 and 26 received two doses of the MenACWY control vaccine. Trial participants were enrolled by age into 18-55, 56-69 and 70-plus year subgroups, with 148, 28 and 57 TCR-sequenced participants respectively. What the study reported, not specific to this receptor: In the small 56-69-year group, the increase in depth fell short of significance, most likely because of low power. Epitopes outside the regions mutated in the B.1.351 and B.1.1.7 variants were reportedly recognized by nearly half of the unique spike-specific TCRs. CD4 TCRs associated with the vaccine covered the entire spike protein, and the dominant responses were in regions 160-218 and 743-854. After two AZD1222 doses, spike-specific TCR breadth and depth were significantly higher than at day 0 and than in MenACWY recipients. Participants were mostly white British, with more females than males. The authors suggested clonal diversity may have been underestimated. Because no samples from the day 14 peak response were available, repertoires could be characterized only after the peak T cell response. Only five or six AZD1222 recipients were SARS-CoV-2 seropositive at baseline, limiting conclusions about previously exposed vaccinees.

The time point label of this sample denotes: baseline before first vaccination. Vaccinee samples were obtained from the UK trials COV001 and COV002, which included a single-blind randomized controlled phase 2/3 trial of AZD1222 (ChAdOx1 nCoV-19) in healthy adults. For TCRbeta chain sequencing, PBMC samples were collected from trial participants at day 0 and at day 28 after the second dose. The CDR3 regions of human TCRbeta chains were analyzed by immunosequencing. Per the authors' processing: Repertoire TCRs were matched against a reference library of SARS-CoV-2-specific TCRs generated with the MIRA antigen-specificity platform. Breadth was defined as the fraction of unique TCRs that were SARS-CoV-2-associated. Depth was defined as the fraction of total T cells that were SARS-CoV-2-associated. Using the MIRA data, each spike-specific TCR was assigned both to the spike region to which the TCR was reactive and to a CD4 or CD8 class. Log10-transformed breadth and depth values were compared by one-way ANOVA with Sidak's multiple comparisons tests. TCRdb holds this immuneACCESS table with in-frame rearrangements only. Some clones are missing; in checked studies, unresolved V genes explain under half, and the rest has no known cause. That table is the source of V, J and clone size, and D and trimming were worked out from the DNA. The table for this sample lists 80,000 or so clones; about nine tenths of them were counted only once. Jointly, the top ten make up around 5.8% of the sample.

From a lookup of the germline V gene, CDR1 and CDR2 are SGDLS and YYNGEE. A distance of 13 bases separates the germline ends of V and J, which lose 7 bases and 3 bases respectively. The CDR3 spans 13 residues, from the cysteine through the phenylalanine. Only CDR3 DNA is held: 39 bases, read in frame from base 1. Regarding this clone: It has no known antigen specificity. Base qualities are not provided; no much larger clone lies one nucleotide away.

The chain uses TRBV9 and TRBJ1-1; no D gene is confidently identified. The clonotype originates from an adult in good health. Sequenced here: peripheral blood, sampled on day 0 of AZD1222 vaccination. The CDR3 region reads CASSARLDTEAFF. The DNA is TGTGCCAGCTCCGCGAGGTTGGACACTGAAGCTTTCTTT.